This T cell receptor beta chain comes out of a study of shared clonotypes between healthy human individuals. Profiling relied on immunoSEQ multiplex PCR, and the TCRdb table lists in-frame clones only, not all of them. The sample contains about 980,000 clones, 76% of which appear only once. Sample: memory CD4+ T cells sorted from blood. The subset denotes: CD45RA-negative fraction. The TCR sequence derives from a young man in good health.

CDR3 protein: CASSRDKVYGYTF. The DNA for the CDR3 is TGTGCCAGCAGCCGGGACAAGGTCTATGGCTACACCTTC. This sequence joins TRBV28 and TRBJ1-2, with D possibly TRBD1 on 6 matching bases. V was cut by 6 bases and J by 4 bases, with 12 bases left in between. This CDR3 spans 13 amino acids. Germline V CDR1 and CDR2: MDHEN, SYDVKM.